Below, 15 T cell receptor beta chains from the same sample are listed, as sequenced in a study of cytomegalovirus exposure and HLA in healthy donors (TCRdb year 2017). The receptor library was made with the immunoSEQ multiplex PCR assay. The multiplex PCR relied on a mix of 60 forward primers for TCR Vbeta segments and 13 reverse primers for TCR Jbeta segments. Entries here come from immuneACCESS through TCRdb and include only in-frame sequences with V and J called. Some clones fail to appear in such tables; in the studies checked, an unresolved V gene covers under half of the shortfall, and the cause of the remainder is unknown. Across this sample there are roughly 170,000 clones, with about 65% seen only once. Of the sample, approximately 1.6% falls within the top ten clones. The sequenced sample was PBMCs. These receptors were taken from a girl aged 10-17 years in good health and CMV-seronegative.

A few counts support this clone. This chain joins TRBV2 and TRBJ2-7, with 7 bases aligning to TRBD2. Germline lookup yields CDR1 SNHLY and CDR2 FYNNEI. The CDR3 spans 16 residues. Germline trimming cut 3 bases from V and 4 bases from J; bases unmatched to any gene: 12. In nucleotides, the CDR3 is TGTGCCAGCAGTGAGGTAGGAGCTAGCGGCGTTTACGAGCAGTACTTC. This encodes CASSEVGASGVYEQYF.

The rearrangement links TRBV27 to TRBJ2-2, with 8 bases fitting TRBD1. This CDR3 is built from 14 residues. V trimming: 5 bases; J trimming: 4 bases; junction bases outside the gene matches: 3. Germline CDR1 MNHEY, CDR2 SMNVEV (reference sequence). This CDR3 reads CASSRDRFTGELFF. CDR3 DNA sequence: TGTGCCAGCAGTCGGGACAGGTTCACCGGGGAGCTGTTTTTT.

This clone turned up a few times. The chain couples TRBV7-2 to TRBJ1-2; 10 nucleotides line up with TRBD1. CDR3 length equals 15 residues. Germline loops: CDR1 SGHTA, CDR2 FQGNSA. With 5 bases clipped from V and 3 bases from J, the junction kept 6 bases outside the gene matches. CDR3 in DNA: TGTGCCAGCAGCCCTGGGACAGGGGCATACTATGGCTACACCTTC. Protein sequence: CASSPGTGAYYGYTF.

This clone was recorded many times. In DNA, the CDR3 is TGCGCCAGCAGCTTGGTAACCGGGACAGCCTATGGCTACACCTTC. Translated: CASSLVTGTAYGYTF. This chain uses TRBV5-1 with TRBJ1-2, with 7 bases that match TRBD1. Trimming removed 0 bases from V and 4 bases from J; junction bases left unmatched: 6. Per germline, CDR1 SGHRS and CDR2 YFSETQ. The CDR3 consists of 15 residues.

The chain joins TRBV7-9 to TRBJ2-1; D unclear. Trimming stripped 6 bases from V and 7 bases from J, with 10 bases between. The CDR3 consists of 12 residues. The germline CDR1 and CDR2 sequences are SEHNR and FQNEAQ (reference sequence). In nucleotides, the CDR3 is TGTGCCAGCAGGATCGCGCTTAATGAGCAGTTCTTC. Its translation is CASRIALNEQFF.

This chain uses TRBV7-9 with TRBJ1-4; D gene ambiguous. Trimming took off 5 bases at V and 5 bases at J, with 12 bases between the two ends. The V gene's germline CDR1 is SEHNR and CDR2 FQNEAQ (reference sequence). The CDR3 is 14 residues long. The CDR3 sequence: CASSRGLPNEKLFF. The CDR3 coding sequence is TGTGCCAGCAGCCGAGGGTTGCCGAATGAAAAACTGTTTTTT. The full variable domain, rest sourced from reference TRBV7-9 and TRBJ1-4, is DTGVSQNPRHKITKRGQNVTFRCDPISEHNRLYWYRQTLGQGPEFLTYFQNEAQLEKSRLLSDRFSAERPKGSFSTLEIQRTEQGDSAMYLCASSRGLPNEKLFFGSGTQLSVL.

This sequence joins TRBV18 and TRBJ1-3; TRBD1 is a possible D gene (5 bases). The CDR3 length is 15 residues. Trimming removed 5 bases at V and 0 bases at J, with 11 bases between. The V gene's germline CDR1 is KGHSH and CDR2 LQKENI. CDR3 sequence: CASSDQGRSGNTIYF. CDR3 bases: TGTGCCAGCTCAGATCAGGGTCGCTCTGGAAACACCATATATTTT.

The chain recombines TRBV5-1 with TRBJ1-2; 8 bases map to TRBD1. The junction had 7 bases not matched to a gene; V was cut back by 5 bases and J by 4 bases. This CDR3 contains 14 residues. Germline V CDR1 and CDR2: SGHRS, YFSETQ. This CDR3 is CASSPAGTGYGYTF. As DNA, the CDR3 is TGCGCCAGCAGTCCCGCCGGGACAGGCTATGGCTACACCTTC.

CDR3 DNA: TGTGCTAGTGGACCGACAGGGCGCACCGGGGAGCTGTTTTTT. This gives the protein CASGPTGRTGELFF. The rearrangement uses TRBV12-5 and TRBJ2-2; TRBD1 aligns across 7 bases. The junction had 5 bases not matched to a gene; V was cut back by 6 bases and J by 4 bases. The CDR3 length is 14 residues. Germline assignment: CDR1 LGHNT and CDR2 FRNRAP.

The chain joins TRBV2 to TRBJ2-5, with TRBD2 identical over 11 bases. The CDR3 is made up of 16 amino acids. The germline gives CDR1 SNHLY, CDR2 FYNNEI. Losses at the gene ends were 4 bases for V and 1 base for J; bases not matched to a gene: 5. The CDR3 region is CASSVAGGRTQETQYF. The CDR3 DNA is TGTGCCAGCAGTGTAGCGGGGGGGAGAACCCAAGAGACCCAGTACTTC.

The chain joins TRBV18 to TRBJ2-2; D is possibly TRBD1 (6 bases). Germline values: CDR1 KGHSH, CDR2 LQKENI. The V end was cut by 4 bases, the J end by 11 bases, with 20 bases between. The CDR3 runs 15 residues. CDR3 bases: TGTGCCAGCTCACTAAACCCCGGTCAGGGGCTAGAGCTGTTTTTT. Translated: CASSLNPGQGLELFF.

This chain connects TRBV23-1 to TRBJ1-2, with D unresolved. TRBV23-1 counts as an open reading frame of uncertain function. V was clipped by 7 bases and J by 6 bases, with 24 bases between them. The CDR3 extends over 16 amino acids. CDR3: CASNRRGRWRSDGYTF. CDR3 in DNA: TGCGCCAGCAATCGACGGGGAAGGTGGCGGTCGGATGGCTACACCTTC.

The chain carries TRBV4-1 and TRBJ2-3, with D possibly being TRBD1 (7 bases). The CDR3 length is 16 residues. The V end lost 1 base, the J end lost 1 base, and 12 bases lay between the germline ends. Germline V lookup: CDR1 MGHRA, CDR2 YSYEKL. As DNA, the CDR3 is TGCGCCAGCAGCCAAGTGGAGGGGGCCCGCACAGATACGCAGTATTTT. This gives the protein CASSQVEGARTDTQYF.

This clone has only one observation. The chain couples TRBV6-6 to TRBJ2-3; 9 nucleotides agree with TRBD1. Germline values: CDR1 MNHNY, CDR2 SVGAGI (reference sequence). After removal of 5 bases from V and 3 bases from J, the junction contained 9 bases not matched to a gene. The CDR3 consists of 16 residues. The CDR3 protein is CASSGPGTGSTDTQYF. The CDR3, as DNA: TGTGCCAGCAGTGGCCCCGGGACAGGGAGTACAGATACGCAGTATTTT.

This clone was detected only once. This rearrangement joins TRBV27 to TRBJ2-7, with D unresolved. V was cut by 0 bases and J by 1 base, with 13 bases left in between. CDR3 length equals 16 residues. The germline CDR1 and CDR2 sequences are MNHEY and SMNVEV (reference sequence). In DNA, the CDR3 is TGTGCCAGCAGTTTATCTGGCTCCGAGGTTTCCTACGAGCAGTACTTC. Protein: CASSLSGSEVSYEQYF.